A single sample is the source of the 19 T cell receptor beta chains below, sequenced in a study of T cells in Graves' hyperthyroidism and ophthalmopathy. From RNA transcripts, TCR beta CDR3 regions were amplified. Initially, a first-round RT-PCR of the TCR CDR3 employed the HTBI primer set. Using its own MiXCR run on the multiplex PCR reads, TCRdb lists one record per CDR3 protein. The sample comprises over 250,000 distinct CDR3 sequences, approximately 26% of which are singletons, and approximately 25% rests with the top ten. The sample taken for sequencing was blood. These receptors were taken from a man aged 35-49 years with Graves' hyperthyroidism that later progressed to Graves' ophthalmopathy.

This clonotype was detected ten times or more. CDR3 sequence (DNA): TGTGCCAGCAGTCCATATGATGGCGTTTCTCAGTACTTC. Translated: CASSPYDGVSQYF. The chain joins TRBV27 to TRBJ2-7; D gene unclear. From germline, CDR1 is MNHEY and CDR2 SMNVEV (reference sequence). The CDR3 sequence is 13 residues long. V lost 5 bases and J 10 bases, leaving 18 bases between the germline ends.

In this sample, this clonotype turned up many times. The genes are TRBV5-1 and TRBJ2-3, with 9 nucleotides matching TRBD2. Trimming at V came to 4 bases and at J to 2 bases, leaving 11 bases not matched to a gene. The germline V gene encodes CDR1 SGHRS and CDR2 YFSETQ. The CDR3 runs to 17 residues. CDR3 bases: TGCGCCAGCAGCGCTGGAAGTATAGCGGGAGACACAGATACGCAGTATTTT. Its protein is CASSAGSIAGDTDTQYF.

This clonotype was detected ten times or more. CDR3: CASSSPREEREYDTGELFF. CDR3 in DNA: TGTGCCAGCAGCTCACCGAGAGAGGAGCGGGAGTACGACACCGGGGAGCTGTTTTTT. V is TRBV28 and J is TRBJ2-2; 8 positions agree with TRBD2. With 6 bases clipped from V and 3 bases from J, the junction kept 18 bases outside the gene matches. In germline, CDR1 is MDHEN, CDR2 SYDVKM. The CDR3 loop spans 19 amino acids.

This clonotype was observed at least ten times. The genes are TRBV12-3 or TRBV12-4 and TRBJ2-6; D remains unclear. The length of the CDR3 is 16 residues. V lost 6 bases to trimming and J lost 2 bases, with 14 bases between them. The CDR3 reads CASRYRGEAGANVLTF. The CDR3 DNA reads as TGTGCCAGCAGGTACCGTGGTGAGGCTGGGGCCAACGTCCTGACTTTC.

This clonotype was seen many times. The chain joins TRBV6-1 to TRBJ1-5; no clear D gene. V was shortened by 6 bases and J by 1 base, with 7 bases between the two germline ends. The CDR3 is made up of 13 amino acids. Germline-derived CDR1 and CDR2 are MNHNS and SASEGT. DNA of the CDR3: TGTGCCAGCAGCCGGAGGAGCAATCAGCCCCAGCATTTT. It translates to CASSRRSNQPQHF.

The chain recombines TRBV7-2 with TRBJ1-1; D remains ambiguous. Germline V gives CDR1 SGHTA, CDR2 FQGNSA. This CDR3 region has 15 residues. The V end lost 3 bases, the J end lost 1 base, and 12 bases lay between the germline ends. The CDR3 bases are TGTGCCAGCAGCTTCACGGACTGGGAGAACACTGAAGCTTTCTTT. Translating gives CASSFTDWENTEAFF.

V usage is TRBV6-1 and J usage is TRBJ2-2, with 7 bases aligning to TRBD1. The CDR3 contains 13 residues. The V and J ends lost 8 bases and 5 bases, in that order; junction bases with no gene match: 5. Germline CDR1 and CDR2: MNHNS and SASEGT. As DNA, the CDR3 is TGTGCCAGCCGCTTCAGGGGGACCGGGGAGCTGTTTTTT. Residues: CASRFRGTGELFF.

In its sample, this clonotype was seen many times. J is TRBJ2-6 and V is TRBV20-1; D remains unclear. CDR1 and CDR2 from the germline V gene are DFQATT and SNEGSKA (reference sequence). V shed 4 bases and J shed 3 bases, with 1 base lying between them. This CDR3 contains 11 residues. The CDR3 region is CSANGANVLTF. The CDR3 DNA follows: TGCAGTGCTAATGGGGCCAACGTCCTGACTTTC.

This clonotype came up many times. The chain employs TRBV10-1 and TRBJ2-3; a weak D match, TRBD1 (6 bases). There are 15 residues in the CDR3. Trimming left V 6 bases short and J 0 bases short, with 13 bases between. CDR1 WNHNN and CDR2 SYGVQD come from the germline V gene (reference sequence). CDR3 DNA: TGCGCCAGCAGCCGGACAGTCCCTAGCACAGATACGCAGTATTTT. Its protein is CASSRTVPSTDTQYF.

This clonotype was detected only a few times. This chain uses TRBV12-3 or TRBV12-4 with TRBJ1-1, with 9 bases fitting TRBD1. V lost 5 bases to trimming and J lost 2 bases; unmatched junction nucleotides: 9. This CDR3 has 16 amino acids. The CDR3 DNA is TGTGCCAGCAGTCTAAGGAGGGACAGGGTAAACACTGAAGCTTTCTTT. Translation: CASSLRRDRVNTEAFF.

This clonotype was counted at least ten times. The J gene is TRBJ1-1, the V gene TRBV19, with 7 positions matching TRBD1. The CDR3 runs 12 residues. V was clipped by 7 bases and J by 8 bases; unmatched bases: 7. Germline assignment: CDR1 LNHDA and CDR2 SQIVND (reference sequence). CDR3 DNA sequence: TGTGCCAGTAATCGACAGGGCTCAGAAGCTTTCTTT. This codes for CASNRQGSEAFF.

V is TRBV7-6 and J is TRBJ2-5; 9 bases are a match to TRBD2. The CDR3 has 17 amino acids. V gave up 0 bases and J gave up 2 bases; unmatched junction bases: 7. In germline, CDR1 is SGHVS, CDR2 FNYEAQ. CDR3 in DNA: TGTGCCAGCAGCTTAGCGCAGGCTAGCGGGGTACAAGAGACCCAGTACTTC. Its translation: CASSLAQASGVQETQYF.

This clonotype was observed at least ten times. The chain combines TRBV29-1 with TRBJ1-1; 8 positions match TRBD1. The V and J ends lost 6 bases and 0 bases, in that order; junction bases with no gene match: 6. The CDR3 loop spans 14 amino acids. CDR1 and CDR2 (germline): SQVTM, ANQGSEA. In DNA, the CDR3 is TGCAGCGTAGGACAGGGCATTATGAACACTGAAGCTTTCTTT. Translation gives CSVGQGIMNTEAFF.

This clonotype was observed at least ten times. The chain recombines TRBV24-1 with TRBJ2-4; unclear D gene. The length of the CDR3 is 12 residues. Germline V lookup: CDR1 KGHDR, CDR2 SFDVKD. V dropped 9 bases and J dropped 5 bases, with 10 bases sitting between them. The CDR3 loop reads CATSGQENIQYF. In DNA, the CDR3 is TGTGCCACCTCTGGTCAGGAAAACATTCAGTACTTC.

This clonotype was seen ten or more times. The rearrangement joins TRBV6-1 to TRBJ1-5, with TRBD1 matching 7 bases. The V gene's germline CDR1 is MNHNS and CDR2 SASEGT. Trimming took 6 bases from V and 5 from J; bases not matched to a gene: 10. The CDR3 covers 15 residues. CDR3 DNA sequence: TGTGCCAGCAGAAGAAACAGGGGTCACTATCAGCCCCAGCATTTT. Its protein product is CASRRNRGHYQPQHF.

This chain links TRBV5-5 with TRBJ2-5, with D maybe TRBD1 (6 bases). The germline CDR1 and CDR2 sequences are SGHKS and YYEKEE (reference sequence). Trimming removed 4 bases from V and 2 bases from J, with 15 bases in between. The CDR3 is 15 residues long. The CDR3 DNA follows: TGTGCCAGCAGCGACCGGGACACCAATCAAGAGACCCAGTACTTC. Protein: CASSDRDTNQETQYF. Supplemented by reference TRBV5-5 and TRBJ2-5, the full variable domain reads DAGVTQSPTHLIKTRGQQVTLRCSPISGHKSVSWYQQVLGQGPQFIFQYYEKEERGRGNFPDRFSARQFPNYSSELNVNALLLGDSALYLCASSDRDTNQETQYFGPGTRLLVL.

The CDR3: CASSFGRPTDTQYF. DNA of the CDR3: TGTGCCAGCAGCTTCGGGAGGCCCACAGATACGCAGTATTTT. V gene TRBV6-2 or TRBV6-3 combines with J gene TRBJ2-3, with TRBD2 matching over 7 bases. The germline gives CDR1 MNHEY, CDR2 SVGEGT. After removal of 6 bases from V and 2 bases from J, the junction contained 5 bases not matched to a gene. This CDR3 is built from 14 residues.

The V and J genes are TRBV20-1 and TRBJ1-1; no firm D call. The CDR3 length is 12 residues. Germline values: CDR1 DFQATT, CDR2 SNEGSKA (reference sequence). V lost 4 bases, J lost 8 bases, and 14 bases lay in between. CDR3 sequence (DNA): TGCAGTGCTACCCCGTACGGAACAGAAGCTTTCTTT. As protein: CSATPYGTEAFF.

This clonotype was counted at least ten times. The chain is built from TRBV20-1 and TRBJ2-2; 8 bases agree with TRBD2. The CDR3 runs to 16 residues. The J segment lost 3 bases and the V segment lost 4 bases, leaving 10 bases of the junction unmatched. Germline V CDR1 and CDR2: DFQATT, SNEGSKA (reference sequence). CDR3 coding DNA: TGCAGTGCTACGGGCGCTCGCGGGAGGCACACCGGGGAGCTGTTTTTT. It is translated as CSATGARGRHTGELFF.